This T cell receptor (beta chain) was sequenced during a study of T cells after yellow fever vaccination. Study-wide points: A large majority of primary-vaccination clones showed up again after the booster (about 96% CD4, roughly 88% CD8).

Looked up from germline, CDR1 is SGHAT and CDR2 is FQNNGV. CDR3 size: 15 residues. V was clipped by 3 bases and J by 4 bases, with 13 bases between them. Concerning this clonotype: The antigen is not known.

They built TCR cDNA with 5'RACE template switching, a step that put in a universal primer site and UMIs. TCRdb itself ran the 5' RACE reads through MiXCR, one entry per CDR3 protein. This table holds 250,000 to 300,000 distinct CDR3 sequences, about 5% found once. The gene calls are TRBV11-2 and TRBJ1-3; TRBD1 might be the D (6 bases). Sequences were derived from CD4+ T cells sorted from PBMCs, sampled on the day of the yellow fever booster vaccination. The receptor was derived from a man aged 18 to 30 who received the YFV17D yellow fever vaccine. The CDR3 DNA reads TGTGCCAGCAGCTTTACAGGGCCTCCGGGAAACACCATATATTTT. It translates to CASSFTGPPGNTIYF.